This T cell receptor beta chain came from a study of molecular identifiers for immune sequencing clone quantification. Study background: Replicate RNA came from around 18,000 or 91,000 naive CD8 cells and was split five ways, and four parts were sequenced.

MiXCR, applied by TCRdb to the PCR reads, yields one record per CDR3 protein. The sample includes over 600,000 distinct CDR3 sequences, 15% to 20% of them seen just once. Notes on this clonotype: A much larger clonotype is one base distant, so this may be a read error.

The J segment lost 6 bases and the V segment lost 7 bases, leaving 11 bases of the junction unmatched. The CDR3 covers 15 residues. CDR1 and CDR2 (germline): MNHEY, SVGEGT. Sequenced material: naive CD8+ T cells from blood, with Jurkat cell RNA spiked in. Subset specified: FACS-sorted CD8+CD4-CCR7+CD45RA+ naive T cells. The clonotype was recovered from a human donor in good health. Some libraries in this study had Jurkat cell RNA spiked in. This chain links TRBV6-2 or TRBV6-3 with TRBJ1-1; 10 bases line up with TRBD1. The CDR3 protein is CASISGTGVVAEAFF. DNA for the CDR3: TGTGCCAGCATCAGCGGGACAGGGGTGGTCGCTGAAGCTTTCTTT.